These 20 T cell receptor beta chains were sequenced from one sample in a study of blood T cell repertoires in COVID-19. Sequencing used immunoSEQ multiplex PCR; TCRdb keeps in-frame clones, though not all of them. This sample has approximately 140,000 clones, with 84% found just once. The sample comprised PBMCs or T cells enriched from blood (not recorded which). The receptors come from a woman aged 45-65 years with acute COVID-19.

The chain is built from TRBV2 and TRBJ2-5; 7 nucleotides align to TRBD1. The CDR3 consists of 13 residues. V trimming: 6 bases; J trimming: 5 bases; junction bases outside the gene matches: 6. Germline CDR1 is SNHLY and CDR2 is FYNNEI. CDR3 bases: TGTGCCAGCAGGGACTCCAGGGGGGAGACCCAGTACTTC. This codes for CASRDSRGETQYF. The full variable domain, completed using reference TRBV2 and TRBJ2-5, is EPEVTQTPSHQVTQMGQEVILRCVPISNHLYFYWYRQILGQKVEFLVSFYNNEISEKSEIFDDQFSVERPDGSNFTLKIRSTKLEDSAMYFCASRDSRGETQYFGPGTRLLVL.

This CDR3 is CASSDGGTEAFF. The CDR3 nucleotides are TGTGCCAGCAGCGACGGAGGGACTGAAGCTTTCTTT. The V gene is TRBV7-3, the J gene TRBJ1-1; no clear D gene. This CDR3 spans 12 amino acids. From germline, CDR1 is SGHTA and CDR2 FQGTGA. Trimming stripped 5 bases from V and 5 bases from J, with 9 bases between. Filled out from reference TRBV7-3 and TRBJ1-1, the complete variable domain reads GAGVSQTPSNKVTEKGKYVELRCDPISGHTALYWYRQSLGQGPEFLIYFQGTGAADDSGLPNDRFFAVRPEGSVSTLKIQRTERGDSAVYLCASSDGGTEAFFGQGTRLTVV.

The V and J genes are TRBV7-8 and TRBJ2-3, with D possibly TRBD1 on 6 matching bases. Between the trimmed V and J ends, which lost 5 bases and 4 bases, there was a span of 19 bases. From germline, CDR1 is SGHVS and CDR2 FQNEAQ. This CDR3 comprises 16 residues. The CDR3 loop reads CASSQGRGQLADTQYF. In DNA, the CDR3 is TGTGCCAGCAGCCAAGGCCGCGGACAGTTAGCAGATACGCAGTATTTT.

The chain carries TRBV7-2 and TRBJ2-5, with 7 bases matching TRBD1. V lost 5 bases, J lost 1 base, and 4 bases stayed unmatched. The germline gives CDR1 SGHTA, CDR2 FQGNSA. The CDR3 sequence is 14 residues long. In DNA form, the CDR3 reads TGTGCCAGCAGCCGGGGACAGAGCCAAGAGACCCAGTACTTC. This translates into CASSRGQSQETQYF.

The chain has TRBV7-6 and TRBJ2-2; TRBD1 matches 10 bases. This CDR3 spans 18 amino acids. Germline V lookup: CDR1 SGHVS, CDR2 FNYEAQ. J lost 4 bases, V lost 1 base, and 9 bases had no gene match. The CDR3 here is CASSLVPTGQGRTGELFF. CDR3 nucleotide sequence: TGTGCCAGCAGCTTAGTACCGACGGGACAGGGGCGCACCGGGGAGCTGTTTTTT.

The chain has TRBV27 and TRBJ2-3; no firm D call. The ends were cut back, 11 bases at V and 4 bases at J, with 16 bases in the middle. This CDR3 region has 13 residues. Germline CDR1 is MNHEY and CDR2 is SMNVEV (reference sequence). CDR3 bases: TGTGCCCCCGGGTCGGTCCGCCCAGATACGCAGTATTTT. This sequence encodes CAPGSVRPDTQYF.

V gene TRBV10-3 combines with J gene TRBJ2-2, with D perhaps matching TRBD2 (6 bases). CDR3 length: 14 amino acids. Deletions cut 6 bases from V and 5 bases from J, with 13 bases between. Per germline, CDR1 ENHRY and CDR2 SYGVKD. DNA for the CDR3: TGTGCCATCAGCGGGGGATTAACGACCGGGGAGCTGTTTTTT. Amino acids: CAISGGLTTGELFF.

This clone appeared a few times. The chain uses TRBV7-2 and TRBJ2-1, with D possibly being TRBD1 (6 bases). Germline values: CDR1 SGHTA, CDR2 FQGNSA. The CDR3 is made up of 15 amino acids. Trimming cost V 6 bases and J 0 bases, with 12 bases left between them. The CDR3 sequence: CASRRTGSSYNEQFF. CDR3 DNA: TGTGCCAGCAGGAGAACAGGGAGCTCCTACAATGAGCAGTTCTTC.

V is TRBV30 and J is TRBJ1-5; tentative D call: TRBD1 (5 bases). Germline V gene data show CDR1 as GTSNPN and CDR2 as SVGIG (reference sequence). V was shortened by 2 bases and J by 2 bases, with 13 bases between the two germline ends. This CDR3 comprises 15 residues. CDR3 in DNA: TGTGCCTGGAGTTTGGGGGGGACGGGCAATCAGCCCCAGCATTTT. Its protein product is CAWSLGGTGNQPQHF. Filled out from reference TRBV30 and TRBJ1-5, the complete variable domain reads SQTIHQWPATLVQPVGSPLSLECTVEGTSNPNLYWYRQAAGRGLQLLFYSVGIGQISSEVPQNLSASRPQDRQFILSSKKLLLSDSGFYLCAWSLGGTGNQPQHFGDGTRLSIL.

The chain carries TRBV4-1 and TRBJ2-1, with 7 nucleotides matching TRBD2. Germline CDR1 and CDR2: MGHRA and YSYEKL. The CDR3 is made up of 17 amino acids. The junction had 8 bases not matched to a gene; V was cut back by 3 bases and J by 0 bases. In DNA, the CDR3 is TGCGCCAGCAGCCATCCTGGGGGGGGTAGCTCCTACAATGAGCAGTTCTTC. Translated: CASSHPGGGSSYNEQFF.

This clone appeared a few times. The chain has TRBV11-3 and TRBJ2-3; D gene ambiguous. Trimming removed 3 bases from V and 5 bases from J, with 15 bases in between. CDR1 is SGHNT, CDR2 YENEEA, per germline. CDR3 length: 15 residues. CDR3 loop: CASSLESAVGDTQYF. The DNA of the CDR3 is TGTGCCAGCAGCTTGGAGAGTGCCGTGGGAGATACGCAGTATTTT.

The chain links TRBV5-1 to TRBJ2-3; 8 bases agree with TRBD2. Germline V CDR1 and CDR2: SGHRS, YFSETQ. The CDR3 runs to 15 residues. V was pared by 4 bases and J by 6 bases, with 10 bases of the junction left unmatched. Here the CDR3 DNA reads TGCGCCAGCAGCCGCTCGACGAGCGGGAGCGATACGCAGTATTTT. It codes for CASSRSTSGSDTQYF. The full variable domain, in which reference TRBV5-1 and TRBJ2-3 provide the parts outside the CDR3, is KAGVTQTPRYLIKTRGQQVTLSCSPISGHRSVSWYQQTPGQGLQFLFEYFSETQRNKGNFPGRFSGRQFSNSRSEMNVSTLELGDSALYLCASSRSTSGSDTQYFGPGTRLTVL.

The gene calls are TRBV5-1 and TRBJ2-3, with TRBD1 matching over 9 bases. CDR1 and CDR2 from the germline V gene are SGHRS and YFSETQ. The V segment lost 2 bases and the J segment 4 bases; nucleotides outside the gene matches: 8. CDR3 length: 16 residues. In DNA, the CDR3 is TGCGCCAGCAGCTTAGTCGGACAGGGGATAGCAGATACGCAGTATTTT. Its protein product is CASSLVGQGIADTQYF. The whole variable domain, remainder taken from reference TRBV5-1 and TRBJ2-3, is KAGVTQTPRYLIKTRGQQVTLSCSPISGHRSVSWYQQTPGQGLQFLFEYFSETQRNKGNFPGRFSGRQFSNSRSEMNVSTLELGDSALYLCASSLVGQGIADTQYFGPGTRLTVL.

This sequence joins TRBV18 and TRBJ1-1; 11 bases agree with TRBD1. The V and J ends lost 3 bases and 4 bases, in that order; junction bases with no gene match: 10. This CDR3 has 17 residues. CDR1 is KGHSH and CDR2 is LQKENI in the germline V gene. Written as DNA, the CDR3 is TGTGCCAGCTCACCTACGGACTCCGGGACAGGGGGCACTGAAGCTTTCTTT. Its protein is CASSPTDSGTGGTEAFF.

This clone was detected only once. The gene calls are TRBV29-1 and TRBJ1-2; 11 nucleotides agree with TRBD1. The CDR3 loop spans 13 amino acids. J was trimmed by 6 bases and V by 7 bases; bases with no gene match: 7. The germline V gene encodes CDR1 SQVTM and CDR2 ANQGSEA. CDR3 nucleotides: TGCAGCGCTTTGGACAGGGGGCTTAATGGCTACACCTTC. Its translation is CSALDRGLNGYTF. The entire variable domain, with the rest obtained from reference TRBV29-1 and TRBJ1-2, is as follows: SAVISQKPSRDICQRGTSLTIQCQVDSQVTMMFWYRQQPGQSLTLIATANQGSEATYESGFVIDKFPISRPNLTFSTLTVSNMSPEDSSIYLCSALDRGLNGYTFGSGTRLTVV.

The chain recombines TRBV7-8 with TRBJ1-5, with D possibly matching TRBD1 (6 bases). Trimming took off 0 bases at V and 2 bases at J, with 20 bases between the two ends. The CDR3 length is 19 residues. The germline V gene has CDR1 SGHVS and CDR2 FQNEAQ. CDR3 region: CASSLARFPGVSRNQPQHF. The CDR3 bases are TGTGCCAGCAGCTTAGCGCGCTTCCCAGGGGTTAGTCGCAATCAGCCCCAGCATTTT.

This rearrangement joins TRBV4-2 to TRBJ2-1, with 11 positions matching TRBD1. Germline V CDR1 and CDR2: LGHNA, YNFKEQ. The CDR3 is made up of 13 amino acids. The trim removed 0 bases at V and 12 bases at J, leaving 1 base unmatched. The CDR3 sequence is CASSQEGQGGQFF. The CDR3 coding sequence is TGTGCCAGCAGCCAAGAGGGACAGGGGGGGCAGTTCTTC.

This clone showed up just a few times. The V and J genes are TRBV2 and TRBJ1-5; D is perhaps TRBD1 (5 bases). Germline CDR1 SNHLY, CDR2 FYNNEI. This CDR3 region has 14 residues. Between the trimmed V and J ends, which lost 4 bases and 6 bases, there was a span of 13 bases. CDR3 nucleotide sequence: TGTGCCAGCAGTGCGACAGCCGAGATTCAGCCCCAGCATTTT. This encodes CASSATAEIQPQHF.

The chain combines TRBV5-4 with TRBJ1-2; maybe TRBD1 (6 bases). The CDR3 totals 16 residues. CDR1 SGHNT and CDR2 YYREEE come from the germline V gene (reference sequence). The V end was cut by 1 base, the J end by 2 bases, with 15 bases between. CDR3 sequence reads: CASSLRGGTLNYGYTF. CDR3 DNA: TGTGCCAGCAGCTTGCGGGGGGGGACACTAAACTATGGCTACACCTTC.

V gene TRBV19 combines with J gene TRBJ2-6; 7 positions match TRBD1. The CDR3 consists of 20 residues. Unmatched junction bases numbered 17, after V lost 3 bases and J lost 3 bases. Germline V CDR1 and CDR2: LNHDA, SQIVND (reference sequence). The DNA for the CDR3 is TGTGCCAGTAGTATTAGGGATCGGACAGGAGGCGAATATGGGGCCAACGTCCTGACTTTC. It encodes CASSIRDRTGGEYGANVLTF.